Below, 14 T cell receptor beta chains from the same sample are listed, as sequenced in a study of blood T cell repertoires in COVID-19. Using immunoSEQ multiplex PCR, the repertoire was profiled, and TCRdb retains in-frame clones only, with some absent. The sample gives approximately 130,000 clones, over 70% of which show up once; more than 15% is in the top ten. The sample taken for sequencing was peripheral blood. The receptor set was obtained from a man older than 75 with acute or convalescent COVID-19.

The chain uses TRBV6-5 and TRBJ2-7; TRBD1 agrees at 9 bases. V was clipped by 6 bases and J by 2 bases; unmatched bases: 5. CDR3 length: 14 residues. Germline loops: CDR1 MNHEY, CDR2 SVGAGI. The CDR3 DNA follows: TGTGCCAGCAGCCAAGGGACAGGGACCTACGAGCAGTACTTC. This codes for CASSQGTGTYEQYF.

This clone was counted a few times. This chain uses TRBV11-2 with TRBJ1-1; 7 positions match TRBD1. The CDR3 has 13 amino acids. CDR1 and CDR2 (germline): SGHAT, FQNNGV. The junction had 6 bases not matched to a gene; V was cut back by 0 bases and J by 11 bases. The CDR3: CASSLDRDRLAFF. The CDR3 DNA reads TGTGCCAGCAGCTTAGATCGGGACAGACTGGCTTTCTTT.

The J gene is TRBJ1-2, the V gene TRBV19, with a possible D match to TRBD1 (6 bases). The CDR3 is 15 residues long. CDR1 LNHDA and CDR2 SQIVND come from the germline V gene (reference sequence). The V and J ends lost 7 bases and 7 bases respectively, with 22 bases between them. CDR3 residues: CASTPGQGSRGGYTF. CDR3 sequence (DNA): TGTGCCAGTACCCCGGGACAAGGATCCCGGGGTGGCTACACCTTC.

J is TRBJ2-5 and V is TRBV30; possible D gene TRBD2, 5 bases. Between the trimmed V and J ends, which lost 1 base and 5 bases, there was a span of 8 bases. The CDR3 covers 12 residues. Per the germline V gene, CDR1 is GTSNPN and CDR2 is SVGIG (reference sequence). In nucleotides, the CDR3 is TGTGCCTGGAGTGGAGGGCTGGAGACCCAGTACTTC. Translated, it gives CAWSGGLETQYF.

The J gene is TRBJ2-7, the V gene TRBV6-5; the D gene is possibly TRBD2 (5 bases). V shed 0 bases and J shed 6 bases, with 12 bases lying between them. The germline gives CDR1 MNHEY, CDR2 SVGAGI. This CDR3 comprises 14 residues. This CDR3 reads CASSYSHGAAEQYF. Written as DNA, the CDR3 is TGTGCCAGCAGTTACTCCCACGGAGCGGCCGAGCAGTACTTC.

The V call is TRBV5-6, the J call TRBJ1-1, with D possibly matching TRBD1 (5 bases). V was cut by 4 bases and J by 4 bases, with 14 bases left in between. Per the germline V gene, CDR1 is SGHDT and CDR2 is YYEEEE. The CDR3 contains 14 residues. Here the CDR3 reads CASSRRVLLTEAFF. In DNA, the CDR3 is TGTGCCAGCAGCCGCAGGGTTCTCCTCACTGAAGCTTTCTTT.

This clone occurred many times. V and J are TRBV10-3 and TRBJ1-2; a weak D match, TRBD1 (6 bases). CDR1 and CDR2 (germline): ENHRY, SYGVKD. The CDR3 is made up of 12 amino acids. Trimming took off 8 bases at V and 7 bases at J, with 14 bases between the two ends. This CDR3 reads CAIYGGVGGYTF. CDR3 DNA: TGTGCCATCTATGGGGGCGTTGGTGGCTACACCTTC.

The chain combines TRBV19 with TRBJ2-7, with D tentatively TRBD1 (6 bases). The V gene's germline CDR1 is LNHDA and CDR2 SQIVND (reference sequence). Trimming cost V 6 bases and J 3 bases, with 15 bases left between them. The CDR3 is 14 residues long. The CDR3 DNA reads as TGTGCCAGTAGCCAGGGACACCCCTACTACGAGCAGTACTTC. Protein product: CASSQGHPYYEQYF.

J is TRBJ1-5 and V is TRBV18, with a weak D call TRBD1 (6 bases). The CDR3 length is 15 residues. Germline lookup yields CDR1 KGHSH and CDR2 LQKENI. V was trimmed by 5 bases and J by 4 bases, leaving 15 bases between them. This CDR3 reads CASSSTGLPNQPQHF. DNA for the CDR3: TGTGCCAGCTCATCAACAGGGTTGCCTAATCAGCCCCAGCATTTT.

V is TRBV6-5 and J is TRBJ2-6; D call uncertain. Germline V gene sequence: CDR1 MNHEY, CDR2 SVGAGI. CDR3 length: 15 amino acids. Trimming removed 6 bases at V and 0 bases at J, with 9 bases between. The CDR3 region has the DNA TGTGCCAGCAGACTCGTCGGCTCTGGGGCCAACGTCCTGACTTTC. It yields the protein CASRLVGSGANVLTF.

This clone was detected only once. This rearrangement joins TRBV25-1 to TRBJ2-3, with 10 bases fitting TRBD1. The CDR3 is 16 residues long. V dropped 2 bases and J dropped 4; count of bases not matched to a gene: 6. In germline, CDR1 is MGHDK, CDR2 SYGVNS. CDR3 coding DNA: TGTGCCAGCAGTGAAACCGGGACAGGGGAGGCAGATACGCAGTATTTT. As protein: CASSETGTGEADTQYF. The full variable domain, with the rest looked up from reference TRBV25-1 and TRBJ2-3, is EADIYQTPRYLVIGTGKKITLECSQTMGHDKMYWYQQDPGMELHLIHYSYGVNSTEKGDLSSESTVSRIRTEHFPLTLESARPSHTSQYLCASSETGTGEADTQYFGPGTRLTVL.

J is TRBJ1-1 and V is TRBV5-1; 7 bases map to TRBD1. J gave up 2 bases and V 0 bases, and 7 bases lay outside the gene matches. The length of the CDR3 is 16 residues. Germline V gene sequence: CDR1 SGHRS, CDR2 YFSETQ. The DNA of the CDR3 is TGCGCCAGCAGCTTGGTACAGGGGACATACAACACTGAAGCTTTCTTT. This encodes CASSLVQGTYNTEAFF.

The chain couples TRBV7-9 to TRBJ1-4; D call uncertain. Germline V CDR1 and CDR2: SEHNR, FQNEAQ (reference sequence). V lost 2 bases and J lost 9, with 22 bases in between. The CDR3 loop spans 17 amino acids. The CDR3 here is CASSLPRGRDRAQKLFF. CDR3 DNA sequence: TGTGCCAGCAGCTTACCCCGAGGTCGAGACCGAGCACAAAAACTGTTTTTT.

DNA for the CDR3: TGTGCCAGCAGCCAAGACCCGAGTAGCGAGCAGTACTTC. This translates into CASSQDPSSEQYF. This chain links TRBV3-1 (or the pseudogene TRBV3-2) with TRBJ2-7; D gene uncertain. The CDR3 totals 13 residues. Trimming took 0 bases from V and 6 from J, leaving 9 bases between them. CDR1 LGHDT and CDR2 YNNKEL come from the germline V gene (reference sequence).